This T cell receptor beta chain was profiled in a study of CD8+ T cells in alopecia areata. Overall study results and limits: Sequences from scalp samples also cover resident alphabeta T cells of normal skin.

The sequencing template was cDNA reverse transcribed from extracted RNA. Only in-frame clones appear in the TCRdb table, and some are missing; sequencing was by immunoSEQ multiplex PCR. The repertoire holds just over 150,000 clones, about 53% seen once, with roughly 21% in the top ten. A note on this clone: The antigen is not known.

The material was CD8+ T cells sorted from blood, obtained at week 0. This receptor was taken from a human donor with alopecia areata.

The CDR3 loop is CASSKDGYEQYF. Here the CDR3 DNA reads TGCGCCAGCAGCAAGGACGGATACGAGCAGTACTTC. V is TRBV5-1 and J is TRBJ2-7; D gene ambiguous. From germline, CDR1 is SGHRS and CDR2 YFSETQ. V was pared by 4 bases and J by 4 bases, with 9 bases between. The CDR3 is 12 residues long.